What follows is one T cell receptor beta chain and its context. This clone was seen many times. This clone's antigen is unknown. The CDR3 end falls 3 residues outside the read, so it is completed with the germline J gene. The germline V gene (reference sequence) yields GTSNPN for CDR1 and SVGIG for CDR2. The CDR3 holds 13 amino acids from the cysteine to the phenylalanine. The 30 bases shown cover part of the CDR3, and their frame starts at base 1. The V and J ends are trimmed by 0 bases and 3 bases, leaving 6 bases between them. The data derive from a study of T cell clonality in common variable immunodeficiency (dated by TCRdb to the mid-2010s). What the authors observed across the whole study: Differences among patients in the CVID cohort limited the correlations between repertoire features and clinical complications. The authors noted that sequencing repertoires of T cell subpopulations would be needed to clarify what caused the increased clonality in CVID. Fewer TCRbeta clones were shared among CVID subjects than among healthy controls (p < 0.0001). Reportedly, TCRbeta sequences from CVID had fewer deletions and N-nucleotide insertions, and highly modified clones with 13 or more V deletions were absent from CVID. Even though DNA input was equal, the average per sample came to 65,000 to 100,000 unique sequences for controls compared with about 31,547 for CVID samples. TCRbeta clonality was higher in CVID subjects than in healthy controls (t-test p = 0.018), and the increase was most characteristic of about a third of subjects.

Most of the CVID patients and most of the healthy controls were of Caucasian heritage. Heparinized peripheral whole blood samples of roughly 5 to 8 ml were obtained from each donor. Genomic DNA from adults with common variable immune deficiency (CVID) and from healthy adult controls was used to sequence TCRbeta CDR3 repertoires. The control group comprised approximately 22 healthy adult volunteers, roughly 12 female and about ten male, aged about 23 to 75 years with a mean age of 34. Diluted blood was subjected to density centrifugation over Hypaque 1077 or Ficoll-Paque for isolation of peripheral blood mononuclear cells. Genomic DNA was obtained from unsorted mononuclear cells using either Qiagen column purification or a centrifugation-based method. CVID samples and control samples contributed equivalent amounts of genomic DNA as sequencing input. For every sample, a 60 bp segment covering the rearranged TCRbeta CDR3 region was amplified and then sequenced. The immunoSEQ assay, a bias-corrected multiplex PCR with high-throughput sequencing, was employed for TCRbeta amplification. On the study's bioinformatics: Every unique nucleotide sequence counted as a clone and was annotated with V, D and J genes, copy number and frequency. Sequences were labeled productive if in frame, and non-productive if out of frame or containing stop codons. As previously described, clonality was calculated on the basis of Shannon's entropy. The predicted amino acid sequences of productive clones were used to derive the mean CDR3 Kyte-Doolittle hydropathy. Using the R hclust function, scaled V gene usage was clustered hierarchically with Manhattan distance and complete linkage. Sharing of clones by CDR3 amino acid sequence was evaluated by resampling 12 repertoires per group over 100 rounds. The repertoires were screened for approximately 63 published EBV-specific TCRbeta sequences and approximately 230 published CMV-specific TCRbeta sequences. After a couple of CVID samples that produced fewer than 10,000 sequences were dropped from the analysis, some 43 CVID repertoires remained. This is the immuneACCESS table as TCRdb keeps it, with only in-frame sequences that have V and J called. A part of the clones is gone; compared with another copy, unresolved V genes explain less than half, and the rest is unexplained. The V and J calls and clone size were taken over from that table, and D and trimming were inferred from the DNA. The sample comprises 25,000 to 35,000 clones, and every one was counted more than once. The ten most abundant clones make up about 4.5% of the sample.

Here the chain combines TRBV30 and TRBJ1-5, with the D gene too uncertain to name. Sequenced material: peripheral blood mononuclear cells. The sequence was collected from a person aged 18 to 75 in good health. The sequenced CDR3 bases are TGTGCCTGGAGTGTAGACTTCAATCAGCCC. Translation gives CAWSVDFNQP. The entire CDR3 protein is CAWSVDFNQPQHF.